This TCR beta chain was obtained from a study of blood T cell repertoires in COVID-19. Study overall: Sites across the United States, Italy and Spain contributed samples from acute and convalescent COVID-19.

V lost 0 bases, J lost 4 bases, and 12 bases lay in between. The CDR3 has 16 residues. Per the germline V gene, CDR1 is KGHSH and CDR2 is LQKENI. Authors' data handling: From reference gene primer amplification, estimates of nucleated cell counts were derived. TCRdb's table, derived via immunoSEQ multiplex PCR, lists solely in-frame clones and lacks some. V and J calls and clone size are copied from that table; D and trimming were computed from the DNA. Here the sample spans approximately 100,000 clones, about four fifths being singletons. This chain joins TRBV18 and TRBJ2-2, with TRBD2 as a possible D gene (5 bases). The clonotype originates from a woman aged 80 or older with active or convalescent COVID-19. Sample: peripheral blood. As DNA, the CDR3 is TGTGCCAGCTCACCACCAGAGACCCGGGGCACCGGGGAGCTGTTTTTT. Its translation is CASSPPETRGTGELFF. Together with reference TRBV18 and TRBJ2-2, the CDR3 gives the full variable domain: NAGVMQNPRHLVRRRGQEARLRCSPMKGHSHVYWYRQLPEEGLKFMVYLQKENIIDESGMPKERFSAEFPKEGPSILRIQQVVRGDSAAYFCASSPPETRGTGELFFGEGSRLTVL.